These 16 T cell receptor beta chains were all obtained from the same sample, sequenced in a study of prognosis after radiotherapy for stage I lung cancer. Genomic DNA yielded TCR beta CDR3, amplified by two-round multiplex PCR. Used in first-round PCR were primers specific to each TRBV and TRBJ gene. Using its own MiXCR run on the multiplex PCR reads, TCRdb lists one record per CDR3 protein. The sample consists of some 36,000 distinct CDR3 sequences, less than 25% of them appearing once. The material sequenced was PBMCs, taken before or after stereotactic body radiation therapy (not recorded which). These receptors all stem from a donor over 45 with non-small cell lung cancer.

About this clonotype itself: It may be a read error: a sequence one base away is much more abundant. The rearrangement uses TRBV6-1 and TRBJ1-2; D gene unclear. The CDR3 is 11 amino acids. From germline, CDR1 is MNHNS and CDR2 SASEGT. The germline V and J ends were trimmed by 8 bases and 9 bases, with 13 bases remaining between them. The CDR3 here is CASLNRIRYTF. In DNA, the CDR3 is TGTGCCAGCTTGAATCGGATTCGCTACACCTTC.

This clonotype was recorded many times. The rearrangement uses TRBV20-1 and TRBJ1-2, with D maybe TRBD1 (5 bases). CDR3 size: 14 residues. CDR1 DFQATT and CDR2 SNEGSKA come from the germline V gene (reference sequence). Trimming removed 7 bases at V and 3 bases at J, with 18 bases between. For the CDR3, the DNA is TGCAGTGTGGGGGATCCCCGAGTTCACTATGGCTACACCTTC. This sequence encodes CSVGDPRVHYGYTF.

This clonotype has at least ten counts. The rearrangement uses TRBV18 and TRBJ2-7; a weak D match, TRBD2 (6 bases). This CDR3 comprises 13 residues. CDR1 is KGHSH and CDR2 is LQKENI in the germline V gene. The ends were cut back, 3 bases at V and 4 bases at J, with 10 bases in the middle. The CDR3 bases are TGTGCCAGCTCACCTCCCGGAGGGTACGAGCAGTACTTC. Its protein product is CASSPPGGYEQYF.

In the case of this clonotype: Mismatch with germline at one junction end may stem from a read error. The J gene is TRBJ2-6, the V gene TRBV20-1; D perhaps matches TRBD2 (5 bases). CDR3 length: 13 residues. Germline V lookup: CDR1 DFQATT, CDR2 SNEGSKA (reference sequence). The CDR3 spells CSAPRTGSNVLTF. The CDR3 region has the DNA TGCAGTGCTCCGCGGACTGGGTCCAACGTCCTGACTTTC.

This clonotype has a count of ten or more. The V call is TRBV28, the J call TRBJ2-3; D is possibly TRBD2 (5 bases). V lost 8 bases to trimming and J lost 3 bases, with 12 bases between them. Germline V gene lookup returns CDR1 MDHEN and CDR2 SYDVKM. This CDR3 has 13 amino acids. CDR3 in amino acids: CASAPRETDTQYF. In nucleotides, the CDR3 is TGTGCCAGCGCCCCAAGGGAGACAGATACGCAGTATTTT.

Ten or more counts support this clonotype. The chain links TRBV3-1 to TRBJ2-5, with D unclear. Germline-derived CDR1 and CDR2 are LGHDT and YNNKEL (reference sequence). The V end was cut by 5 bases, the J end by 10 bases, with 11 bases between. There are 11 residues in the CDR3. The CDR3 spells CASSDRVSQYF. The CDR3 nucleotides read TGTGCCAGCAGCGACCGGGTCAGCCAGTACTTC.

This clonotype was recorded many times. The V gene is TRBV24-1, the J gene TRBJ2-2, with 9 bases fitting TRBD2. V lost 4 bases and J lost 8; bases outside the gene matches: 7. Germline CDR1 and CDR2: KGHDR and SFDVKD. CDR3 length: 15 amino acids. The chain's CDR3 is CATSERLAERGELFF. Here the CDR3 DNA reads TGTGCCACCAGTGAACGACTAGCGGAGAGGGGGGAGCTGTTTTTT.

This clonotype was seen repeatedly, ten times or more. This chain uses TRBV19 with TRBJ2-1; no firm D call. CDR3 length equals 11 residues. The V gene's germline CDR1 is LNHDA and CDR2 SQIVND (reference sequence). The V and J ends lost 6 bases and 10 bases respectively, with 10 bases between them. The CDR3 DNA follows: TGTGCCAGTAGGGGTAAGATAGAGCAGTTCTTC. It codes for CASRGKIEQFF. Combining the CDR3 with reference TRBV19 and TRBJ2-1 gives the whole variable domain DGGITQSPKYLFRKEGQNVTLSCEQNLNHDAMYWYRQDPGQGLRLIYYSQIVNDFQKGDIAEGYSVSREKKESFPLTVTSAQKNPTAFYLCASRGKIEQFFGPGTRLTVL.

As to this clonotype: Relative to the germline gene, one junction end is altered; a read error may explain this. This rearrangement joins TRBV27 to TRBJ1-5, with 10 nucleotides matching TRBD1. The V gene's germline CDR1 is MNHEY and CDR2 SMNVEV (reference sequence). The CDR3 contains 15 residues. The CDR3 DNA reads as TGTGCCAGCAGCACCACGGACAGGGGGAATCAGCCCAAGCATTTT. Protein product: CASSTTDRGNQPKHF.

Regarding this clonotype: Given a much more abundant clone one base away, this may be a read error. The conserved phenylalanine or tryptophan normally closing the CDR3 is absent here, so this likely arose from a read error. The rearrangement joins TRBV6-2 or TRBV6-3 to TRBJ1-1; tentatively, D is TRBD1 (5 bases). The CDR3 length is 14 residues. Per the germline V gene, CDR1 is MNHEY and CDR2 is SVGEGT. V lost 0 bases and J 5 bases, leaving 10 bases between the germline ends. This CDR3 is CASSYSDTSTEAFS. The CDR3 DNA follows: TGTGCCAGCAGTTACTCGGACACATCAACTGAAGCTTTCTCT.

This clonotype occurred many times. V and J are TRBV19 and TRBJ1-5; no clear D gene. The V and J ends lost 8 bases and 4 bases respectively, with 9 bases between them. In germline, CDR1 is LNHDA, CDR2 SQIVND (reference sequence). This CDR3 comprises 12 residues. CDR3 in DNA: TGTGCCAGTCGGACGGATAATCAGCCCCAGCATTTT. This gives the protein CASRTDNQPQHF.

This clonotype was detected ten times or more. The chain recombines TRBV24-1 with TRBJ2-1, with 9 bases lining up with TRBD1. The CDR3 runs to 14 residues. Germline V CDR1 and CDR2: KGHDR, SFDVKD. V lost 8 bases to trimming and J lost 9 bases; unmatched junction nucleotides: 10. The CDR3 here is CATMSDRGGGEQFF. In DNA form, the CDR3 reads TGTGCCACCATGTCGGACAGGGGAGGTGGTGAGCAGTTCTTC.

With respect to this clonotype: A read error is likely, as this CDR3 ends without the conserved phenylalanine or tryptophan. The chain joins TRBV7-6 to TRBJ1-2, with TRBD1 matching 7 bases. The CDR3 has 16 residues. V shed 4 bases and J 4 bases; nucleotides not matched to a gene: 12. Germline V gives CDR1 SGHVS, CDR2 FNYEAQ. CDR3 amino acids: CASSSGTAVSSYGYTL. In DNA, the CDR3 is TGTGCCAGCAGCTCCGGGACAGCGGTATCGTCCTATGGCTACACCCTC.

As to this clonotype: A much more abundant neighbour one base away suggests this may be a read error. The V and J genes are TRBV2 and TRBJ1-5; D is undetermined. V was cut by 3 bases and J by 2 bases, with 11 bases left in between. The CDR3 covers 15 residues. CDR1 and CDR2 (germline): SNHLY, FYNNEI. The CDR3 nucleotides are TGTGCCAGCAGTGAGTGGTTAAGTGGCAATCAGCCCCAGCATTTT. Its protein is CASSEWLSGNQPQHF.

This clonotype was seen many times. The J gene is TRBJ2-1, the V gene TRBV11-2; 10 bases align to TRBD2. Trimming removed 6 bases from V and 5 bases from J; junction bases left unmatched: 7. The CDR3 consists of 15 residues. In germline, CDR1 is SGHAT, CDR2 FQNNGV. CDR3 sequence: CASRLLAGRDNEQFF. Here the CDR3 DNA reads TGTGCCAGCAGATTACTAGCGGGGCGGGACAATGAGCAGTTCTTC.

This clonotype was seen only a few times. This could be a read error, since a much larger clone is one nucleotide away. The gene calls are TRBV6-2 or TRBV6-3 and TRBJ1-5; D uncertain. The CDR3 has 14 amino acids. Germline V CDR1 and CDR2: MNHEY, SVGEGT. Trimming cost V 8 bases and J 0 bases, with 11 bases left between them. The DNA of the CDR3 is TGTGCCAGCCGGGGATTGCATAGCAATCAGCCCCAGCATTTT. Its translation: CASRGLHSNQPQHF.